Each of the 8 T cell receptor beta chains below was sequenced from the same sample in a study of T cell repertoires in cytomegalovirus infection (dated by TCRdb to the late 2010s). These receptors' antigens are unknown. What the treatment or condition label conveys for this sample: in vitro stimulation with specific CMV peptide epitopes to enrich CMV-specific T cells. The run used an Illumina HiSeq 1500. TCRdb handled the public reads itself, with Q25 trimming in fastp and clone calling in MiXCR, and kept productive beta chains. Rows with a matching CDR3 protein are joined into one entry that keeps the most common DNA and genes. The sample table lists over 120,000 distinct CDR3 sequences, more than 25% of them with a count of one. 45% to 60% of the sample is held by the ten biggest clonotypes. This specimen was CD8+ T cells from cultured PBMCs, taken from culture after CMV antigen stimulation. All receptors come from a human donor in good health (CMV status not recorded). Some clones in this sample may be carry-over from other donors' samples.

This clonotype was picked up a small number of times. V usage is TRBV29-1 and J usage is TRBJ2-5; D gene ambiguous. Trimming stripped 1 base from V and 9 bases from J, with 15 bases between. The CDR3 sequence is 13 residues long. CDR1 and CDR2 (germline): SQVTM, ANQGSEA. The CDR3 is CSVEAQPAFAQYF. CDR3 in DNA: TGCAGCGTTGAAGCCCAGCCCGCCTTTGCCCAGTACTTC.

This sequence joins TRBV7-9 and TRBJ2-7; 11 bases fit TRBD1. The length of the CDR3 is 15 residues. The germline gives CDR1 SEHNR, CDR2 FQNEAQ (reference sequence). V dropped 5 bases and J dropped 6; count of bases not matched to a gene: 9. DNA of the CDR3: TGTGCCAGCAGCCCGCGGACAGGGGGCTTGGGCGAGCAGTACTTC. The encoded protein is CASSPRTGGLGEQYF.

The rearrangement joins TRBV19 to TRBJ1-6; 7 nucleotides match TRBD1. J was trimmed by 0 bases and V by 9 bases; bases with no gene match: 11. The germline gives CDR1 LNHDA, CDR2 SQIVND (reference sequence). The CDR3 runs to 17 residues. CDR3 bases: TGTGCCAGCAGAGACAGGGCTGCTAGCTCCTATAATTCACCCCTCCACTTT. This sequence encodes CASRDRAASSYNSPLHF.

The CDR3 DNA sequence: TGTGCCAGCAGCCAAGATTCCGGGGAATGGATTGGAAACACCATATATTTT. This translates into CASSQDSGEWIGNTIYF. This sequence joins TRBV4-2 and TRBJ1-3; D gene uncertain. The V and J ends lost 0 bases and 3 bases respectively, with 15 bases between them. Germline-derived CDR1 and CDR2 are LGHNA and YNFKEQ. The CDR3 consists of 17 residues.

V is TRBV9 and J is TRBJ1-1; D call uncertain. The V end lost 0 bases, the J end lost 4 bases, and 13 bases lay between the germline ends. Germline loops: CDR1 SGDLS, CDR2 YYNGEE. The CDR3 has 15 amino acids. CDR3 sequence: CASSVVEGIGTEAFF. DNA of the CDR3: TGTGCCAGCAGCGTAGTTGAGGGCATAGGCACTGAAGCTTTCTTT.

The chain recombines TRBV27 with TRBJ1-6; tentative D call: TRBD1 (6 bases). Per the germline V gene, CDR1 is MNHEY and CDR2 is SMNVEV (reference sequence). The length of the CDR3 is 14 residues. Trimming took 5 bases from V and 5 from J, leaving 10 bases between them. For the CDR3, the DNA is TGTGCCAGCAGTCCATGGACAGATAATTCACCCCTCCACTTT. Its translation is CASSPWTDNSPLHF.

The chain links TRBV24-1 to TRBJ2-5; weak D call: TRBD2 (6 bases). The CDR3 has 16 amino acids. With 5 bases removed from V and 2 bases from J, the gap between germline ends came to 17 bases. Germline lookup yields CDR1 KGHDR and CDR2 SFDVKD. CDR3 sequence: CATSARLGPLQETQYF. The CDR3 nucleotides read TGTGCCACCAGTGCAAGACTAGGCCCCTTGCAAGAGACCCAGTACTTC.

The chain joins TRBV12-3 or TRBV12-4 to TRBJ1-2; possibly TRBD1 for D (5 bases). Trimming took off 1 base at V and 4 bases at J, with 13 bases between the two ends. This CDR3 contains 15 residues. This CDR3 is CASSLGQGLSYGYTF. CDR3 sequence (DNA): TGTGCCAGCAGTTTAGGGCAGGGACTATCCTATGGCTACACCTTC.